This is a list of T cell receptor beta chains from one sample in a study of regulatory T cells in long-lasting Graves disease. Each CDR3 protein is one row after TCRdb ran MiXCR on the multiplex PCR reads. The repertoire has some 370,000 distinct CDR3 sequences, around 23% of them found once; the top ten carry 28%. The specimen comprised peripheral blood mononuclear cells (PBMCs), sampled when the disease was refractory, from a patient treated with antithyroid drugs. These TCRs come from a woman between 35 and 50 years old with Graves disease. Each CDR3 is given with its conserved first and last residue. D genes are given only for firm matches. Clone size is given for some rows only: seen once, a few or many times, or a class if the clone is expanded.

abundance,d_gene,v_gene,j_gene,CDR3nt,CDR3aa
.,.,TRBV2,TRBJ2-3,TGTGCCAGCAGTGTAAATAGAATGTCCACAGATACGCAGTATTTT,CASSVNRMSTDTQYF
.,.,TRBV19,TRBJ1-2,TGTGCCAGTAGGGCCGACCTTCCCCTCAACTATGGCTACACCTTC,CASRADLPLNYGYTF
.,.,TRBV20-1,TRBJ2-7,TGCAGTGCTAGAGAGCCGGGCTCCTACGAGCAGTACTTC,CSAREPGSYEQYF
.,TRBD1,TRBV4-1,TRBJ1-2,TGCGCCAGCAGCCAAGGACAGGGAGTAGACTATGGCTACACCTTC,CASSQGQGVDYGYTF
.,TRBD1,TRBV6-9,TRBJ2-7,TGTGCCAGCAGTTACTTCGGGACAGGGTTCAACGAGCAGTACTTC,CASSYFGTGFNEQYF
many,.,TRBV6-5,TRBJ2-5,TGTGCCAGCAGTTTCCGGGAGACCCAGTACTTC,CASSFRETQYF
.,.,TRBV27,TRBJ1-1,TGTGCCAGCAGTTTAACTGGACATTTCACTGAAGCTTTCTTT,CASSLTGHFTEAFF
few,TRBD1,TRBV3-1,TRBJ2-7,TGTGCCAGCAGCTATCTGGGACAGGAAAGCTCCTACGAGCAGTACTTC,CASSYLGQESSYEQYF
few,.,TRBV5-8,TRBJ1-5,TGTGCCAGCAGCCGGAGTTATAGCAATCAGCCCCAGCATTTT,CASSRSYSNQPQHF
.,.,TRBV2,TRBJ2-1,TGTGCCAGCAGTGAAGCAGGACGGGACTCCTACAATGAGCAGTTCTTC,CASSEAGRDSYNEQFF
few,.,TRBV7-9,TRBJ2-5,TGTGCCAGCAGCTTAAATGGGGCGGTGGGGACCCAGTACTTC,CASSLNGAVGTQYF
.,.,TRBV20-1,TRBJ1-1,TGCAGTACTAGAGGGTTGAGTTGGCCGAGAAACACTGAAGCTTTCTTT,CSTRGLSWPRNTEAFF
few,TRBD2,TRBV27,TRBJ2-2,TGTGCCAGCAGTTTCGGGATAGCGGGGGCTCCGAACACCGGGGAGCTGTTTTTT,CASSFGIAGAPNTGELFF
few,TRBD1,TRBV29-1,TRBJ1-5,TGCAGCGTGGGGGGACAGGGAGGACAGCCCCAGCATTTT,CSVGGQGGQPQHF
.,.,TRBV28,TRBJ1-2,TGTGCCAGCGTGGGTGGCTACACCTTC,CASVGGYTF
many,TRBD1,TRBV28,TRBJ1-6,TGTGCCAGCAGTGCCGGGACAGGGGGGATTTCACCCCTCCACTTT,CASSAGTGGISPLHF
.,TRBD2,TRBV9,TRBJ2-3,TGTGCCAGCAGCGTTTCCCCGATACCGAGCGGGAATTACCTAGGCACAGATACGCAGTATTTT,CASSVSPIPSGNYLGTDTQYF